The present T cell receptor (beta chain) was sequenced within a study of blood T cell repertoires in COVID-19. About the research overall: The United States, Italy and Spain supplied acute and convalescent COVID-19 samples. Sample material is recorded as cDNA or gDNA derived from T cells, B-cell-depleted T cells, or PBMCs.

Per the original methods: Cell counts per sample came from amplifying reference gene primers. Repertoires were generated with immunoSEQ multiplex PCR, while TCRdb's copy carries only in-frame clones and drops some. D and trimming come from the DNA, and the V and J calls and clone size come from that table. The repertoire includes roughly 250,000 clones, roughly 84% of them detected once, and around 7% sits in the top ten. The V gene lost 0 bases and the J gene lost 6 bases, with 19 bases spanning the gap. Germline V gives CDR1 SGHKS, CDR2 YYEKEE (reference sequence). The CDR3 length is 17 residues. Sequencing was carried out using peripheral blood. This chain joins TRBV5-5 and TRBJ1-5; TRBD1 is a possible D gene (5 bases). This clonotype was sampled from a woman between 50 and 59 years old with acute or convalescent COVID-19. CDR3 sequence: CASSLAMVGGRIQPQHF. As DNA, the CDR3 is TGTGCCAGCAGCTTGGCCATGGTGGGGGGGAGGATTCAGCCCCAGCATTTT. Drawing the rest from reference TRBV5-5 and TRBJ1-5, the complete variable domain is DAGVTQSPTHLIKTRGQQVTLRCSPISGHKSVSWYQQVLGQGPQFIFQYYEKEERGRGNFPDRFSARQFPNYSSELNVNALLLGDSALYLCASSLAMVGGRIQPQHFGDGTRLSIL.